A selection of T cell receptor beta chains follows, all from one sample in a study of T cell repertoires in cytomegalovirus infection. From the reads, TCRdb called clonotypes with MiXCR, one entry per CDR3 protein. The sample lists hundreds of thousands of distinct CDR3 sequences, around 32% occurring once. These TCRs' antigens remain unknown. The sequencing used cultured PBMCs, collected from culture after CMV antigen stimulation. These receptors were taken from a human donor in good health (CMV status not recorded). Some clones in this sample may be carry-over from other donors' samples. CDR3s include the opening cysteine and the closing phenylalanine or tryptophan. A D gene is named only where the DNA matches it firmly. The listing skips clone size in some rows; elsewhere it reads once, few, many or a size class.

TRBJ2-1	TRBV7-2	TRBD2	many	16	TGTGCCAGCAGCTCTCAGAGCGGGGGGGCGGACAATGAGCAGTTCTTC	CASSSQSGGADNEQFF
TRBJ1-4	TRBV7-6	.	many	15	TGTGCCAGCAGCTTAGGAACAACAACTAATGAAAAACTGTTTTTT	CASSLGTTTNEKLFF
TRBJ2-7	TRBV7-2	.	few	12	TGTGCCAGCAGCTTAGTGTTCGACGAGCAGTACTTC	CASSLVFDEQYF
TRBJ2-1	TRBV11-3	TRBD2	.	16	TGTGCCAGCAGCTTAGGGCGGGAGTATGGCTACAATGAGCAGTTCTTC	CASSLGREYGYNEQFF
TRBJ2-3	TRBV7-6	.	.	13	TGTGCCAGCAGTCTTAGGGCTTTAGATACGCAGTATTTT	CASSLRALDTQYF
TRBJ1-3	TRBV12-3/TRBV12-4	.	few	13	TGTGCCAGCAGTTCGGAAAGTGGAAACACCATATATTTT	CASSSESGNTIYF
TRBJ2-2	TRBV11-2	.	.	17	TGTGCCAGCAGCCCCGAACCTGGCAGGGGGAACACCGGGGAGCTGTTTTTT	CASSPEPGRGNTGELFF
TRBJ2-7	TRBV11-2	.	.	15	TGTGCCAGCAGCTTGGCTCAGGGGAAGTCCTACGAGCAGTACTTC	CASSLAQGKSYEQYF
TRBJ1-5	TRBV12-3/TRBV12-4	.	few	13	TGTGCCAGCAGTTATAATAGCAATCAGCCCCAGCATTTT	CASSYNSNQPQHF
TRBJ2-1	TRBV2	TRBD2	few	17	TGTGCCAGCACTATGAGAGGACTAGCGGGGGAGACTACTGAGCAGTTCTTC	CASTMRGLAGETTEQFF
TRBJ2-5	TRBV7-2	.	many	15	TGTGCCAGCAGCTTACGAGGGGGGGTGGTAGAGACCCAGTACTTC	CASSLRGGVVETQYF
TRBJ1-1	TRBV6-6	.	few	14	TGTGCCAGCAGTTCCTCATGGGGCCTCGAGGAAGCTTTCTTT	CASSSSWGLEEAFF
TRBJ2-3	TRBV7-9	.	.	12	TGTGCCAGCAGCTTCGGCGGGAATACGCAGTATTTT	CASSFGGNTQYF
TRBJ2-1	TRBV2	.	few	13	TGTGCCAGCAGTGCGGAAACGGGCAATGAGCAGTTCTTC	CASSAETGNEQFF
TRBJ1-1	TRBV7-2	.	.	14	TGTGCCAGCAGCGCAAATCGGCAGAACACTGAAGCTTTCTTT	CASSANRQNTEAFF
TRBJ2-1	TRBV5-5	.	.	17	TGTGCCAGCAGCTTGGCTCCTCTGGCGGAAACCTACAATGAGCAGTTCTTC	CASSLAPLAETYNEQFF
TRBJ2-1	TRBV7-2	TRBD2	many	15	TGTGCCAGCAGATTAACTAGCGTTTCCTACAATGAGCAGTTCTTC	CASRLTSVSYNEQFF
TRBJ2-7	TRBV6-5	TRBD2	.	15	TGTGCCAGCAGTTACTCGGGGAGCGGGGGCTACGAGCAGTACTTC	CASSYSGSGGYEQYF
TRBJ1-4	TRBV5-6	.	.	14	TGTGCCAGCAGCTTGTTCGCGAGGGATGAAAAACTGTTTTTT	CASSLFARDEKLFF
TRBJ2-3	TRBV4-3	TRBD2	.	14	TGCGCCAGCAGCCAAGATTGGCGGGAGGCCCTTAAGTATTTT	CASSQDWREALKYF
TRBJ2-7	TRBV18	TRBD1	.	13	TGTGCCAGCGCGAAACAGGGGCTGGACGAGCAGTACTTC	CASAKQGLDEQYF
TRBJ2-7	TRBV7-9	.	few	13	TGTGCCAGCAGCTGGGAGGACAGGTACGAGCAGTACTTC	CASSWEDRYEQYF
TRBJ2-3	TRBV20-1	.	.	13	TGCAGTGCCTTAGGGTCTAGCACAGATACGCAGTATTTT	CSALGSSTDTQYF
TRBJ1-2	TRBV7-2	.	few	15	TGTGCCAGCAGCCCGAAGGGACAAGCTAACTATGGCTACACCTTC	CASSPKGQANYGYTF
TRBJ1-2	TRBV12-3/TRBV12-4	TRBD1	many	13	TGTGCCAGCAGACAACAGGGGAACTATGGCTACACCTTC	CASRQQGNYGYTF
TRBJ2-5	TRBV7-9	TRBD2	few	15	TGTGCCAGCAGCTCTCGGGGGGGCCAGAAAGAGACCCAGTACTTC	CASSSRGGQKETQYF
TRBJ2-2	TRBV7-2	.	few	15	TGTGCCAGCAGCTTACAATCAGGGAACACCGGGGAGCTGTTTTTT	CASSLQSGNTGELFF
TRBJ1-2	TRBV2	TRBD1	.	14	TGTGCCAGCACGAAGGTGGGACAGGGCCTCAGCTACACCTTC	CASTKVGQGLSYTF
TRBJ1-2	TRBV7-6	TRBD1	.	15	TGTGCCAGCAGCTTTTCAATGACAGGGACCTATGGCTACACCTTC	CASSFSMTGTYGYTF
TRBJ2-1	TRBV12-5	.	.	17	TGTGCTAGTGGTTTGGCGGCCTTTAGTAGCTCCTACAATGAGCAGTTCTTC	CASGLAAFSSSYNEQFF
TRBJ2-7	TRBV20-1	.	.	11	TGCAGTGCCTCCCTCTTCTCTAAGCAGTACTTC	CSASLFSKQYF
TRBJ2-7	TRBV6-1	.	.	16	TGTGCCAGCAGTGTTCGGGCTGGAGTAGGGGGGAACGAGCAGTACTTC	CASSVRAGVGGNEQYF
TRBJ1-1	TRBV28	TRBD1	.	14	TGTGCCAGCCACTCGGGACAGCGGAACACTGAAGCTTTCTTT	CASHSGQRNTEAFF
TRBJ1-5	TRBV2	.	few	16	TGTGCCAGCAGTGAAGCGCTTCAGGGACTTGGTCAGCCCCAGCATTTT	CASSEALQGLGQPQHF
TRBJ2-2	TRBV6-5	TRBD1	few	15	TGTGCCAGCAGACCGGGACAGCAAAACACCGGGGAGCTGTTTTTT	CASRPGQQNTGELFF
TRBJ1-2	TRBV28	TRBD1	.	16	TGTGCCAGCAGCCTTTTCCGGGACAGGGCTATCTATGGCTACACCTTC	CASSLFRDRAIYGYTF
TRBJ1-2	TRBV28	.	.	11	TGCCAGACCGCGAAAAACTATGGCTACACCTTC	CQTAKNYGYTF
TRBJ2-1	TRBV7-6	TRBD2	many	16	TGTGCCAGCAGCTTAGATCGGCGGGAGTTGGGTAATGAGCAGTTCTTC	CASSLDRRELGNEQFF
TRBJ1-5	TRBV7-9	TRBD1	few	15	TGTGCCAGCAAAAAAGACAGGGTCGGCAATCAGCCCCAGCATTTT	CASKKDRVGNQPQHF
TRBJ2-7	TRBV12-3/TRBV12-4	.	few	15	TGTGCCAGCAGTCAACAGGGAGCTAGCTCCTACGAGCAGTACTTC	CASSQQGASSYEQYF
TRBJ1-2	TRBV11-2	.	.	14	TGTGCCAGCACCCCGGGACAATCTGGGTATGGCTACACCTTC	CASTPGQSGYGYTF
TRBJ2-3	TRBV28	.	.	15	TGTGCCAGCACCCGATCGGTACAGCGCACAGATACGCAGTATTTT	CASTRSVQRTDTQYF
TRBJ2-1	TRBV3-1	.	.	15	TGTGCCAGCAGTCAACGGAGGGGTAAATACAATGAGCAGTTCTTC	CASSQRRGKYNEQFF
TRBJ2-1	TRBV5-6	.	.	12	TGTGCCAGCAGCTTTATCATCAATGAGCAGTTCTTC	CASSFIINEQFF
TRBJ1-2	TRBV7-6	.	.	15	TGTGCCAGCAGCTTAGAAACCGACAGTGACTATGGCTACACCTTC	CASSLETDSDYGYTF
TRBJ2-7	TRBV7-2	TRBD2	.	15	TGTGCCAGCAGCTTAGTAGGACTAGCGGGTTACGAGCAGTACTTC	CASSLVGLAGYEQYF
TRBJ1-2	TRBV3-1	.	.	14	TGTGCCAGCAGTCTAAAGGGGATTCGTAATGGCTACACCTTC	CASSLKGIRNGYTF
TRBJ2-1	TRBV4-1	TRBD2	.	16	TGCGCCAGCAGCCAAGGATTACTAGCGGCCTACAATGAGCAGTTCTTC	CASSQGLLAAYNEQFF
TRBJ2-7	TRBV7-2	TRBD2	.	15	TGTGCCAGCAGCCGAGGACTAGCGGAGATCTACGAGCAGTACTTC	CASSRGLAEIYEQYF
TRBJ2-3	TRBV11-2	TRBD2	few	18	TGTGCCAGCAGCTTAGCCCGAGGACTAGCGGGAGTGGTAGATACGCAGTATTTT	CASSLARGLAGVVDTQYF
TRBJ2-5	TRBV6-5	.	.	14	TGTGCCAGCAGTAGGGGGACTCCTCAAGAGACCCAGTACTTC	CASSRGTPQETQYF
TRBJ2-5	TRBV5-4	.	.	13	TGTGCCAGCAGCCCTGGAGTCCCAGAGACCCAGTACTTC	CASSPGVPETQYF
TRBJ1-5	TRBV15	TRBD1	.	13	TGTGCCACCAGCCTGACAGGGAGTCAGCCCCAGCATTTT	CATSLTGSQPQHF
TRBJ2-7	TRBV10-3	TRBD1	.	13	TGTGCCATCAAGGACAGGGGCGGAGGCCAGCAGTACTTC	CAIKDRGGGQQYF